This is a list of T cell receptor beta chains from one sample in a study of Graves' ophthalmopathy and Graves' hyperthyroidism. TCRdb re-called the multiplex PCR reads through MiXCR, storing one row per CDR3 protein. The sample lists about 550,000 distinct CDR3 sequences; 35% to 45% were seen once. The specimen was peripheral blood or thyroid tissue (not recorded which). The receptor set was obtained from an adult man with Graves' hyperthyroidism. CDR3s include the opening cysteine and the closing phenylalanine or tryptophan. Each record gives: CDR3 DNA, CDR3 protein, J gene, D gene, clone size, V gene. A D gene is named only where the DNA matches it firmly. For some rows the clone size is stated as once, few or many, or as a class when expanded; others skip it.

CDR3nt: TGTGCCAGTAGTATAGGGTTCGGGCAACGACGATGGGAGCAGTACTTC
CDR3aa: CASSIGFGQRRWEQYF
j_gene: TRBJ2-7
d_gene: .
abundance: .
v_gene: TRBV19

CDR3nt: TGCAGTGCTAGGGGACAGGGGGCGTTTGGTGGCTACACCTTC
CDR3aa: CSARGQGAFGGYTF
j_gene: TRBJ1-2
d_gene: TRBD1
abundance: many
v_gene: TRBV20-1

CDR3nt: TGCAGTGCTAGAGATGCCGGGGACTGGAACACTGAAGCTTTCTTT
CDR3aa: CSARDAGDWNTEAFF
j_gene: TRBJ1-1
d_gene: .
abundance: .
v_gene: TRBV20-1

CDR3nt: TGTGCCAGCAGTGAGCGGGGGGGCGTGTACGAGCAGTACTTC
CDR3aa: CASSERGGVYEQYF
j_gene: TRBJ2-7
d_gene: TRBD2
abundance: many
v_gene: TRBV2

CDR3nt: TGCAGTGCTACCGCGGGGGGCACAGATACGCAGTATTTT
CDR3aa: CSATAGGTDTQYF
j_gene: TRBJ2-3
d_gene: TRBD2
abundance: once
v_gene: TRBV20-1

CDR3nt: TGTGCCACCAGTGATTCCAGGACAGGGACGAACACCGGGGAGCTGTTTTTT
CDR3aa: CATSDSRTGTNTGELFF
j_gene: TRBJ2-2
d_gene: TRBD1
abundance: few
v_gene: TRBV24-1

CDR3nt: TGCGCCAGCAGCCAACCAAGGACATCACCCCCTTGGTTGGGGCAGTACTTC
CDR3aa: CASSQPRTSPPWLGQYF
j_gene: TRBJ2-7
d_gene: .
abundance: few
v_gene: TRBV4-1

CDR3nt: TGCGCCAGCAGCCCTCACCCGGGACAGGGGTTTAAATTGGGCCAAGAGACCCAGTACTTC
CDR3aa: CASSPHPGQGFKLGQETQYF
j_gene: TRBJ2-5
d_gene: TRBD1
abundance: .
v_gene: TRBV5-1

CDR3nt: TGTGCCAGCAGCGTGAAACTGGACCGCGACACTGAAGCTTTCTTT
CDR3aa: CASSVKLDRDTEAFF
j_gene: TRBJ1-1
d_gene: .
abundance: .
v_gene: TRBV9

CDR3nt: TGTGCCAGCAGTTATGGGGAGGGAGGTTATGCTTTCTTT
CDR3aa: CASSYGEGGYAFF
j_gene: TRBJ1-1
d_gene: .
abundance: many
v_gene: TRBV6-5

CDR3nt: TGTGCCAGCACCTCGGGACAGGGGGATCACTTC
CDR3aa: CASTSGQGDHF
j_gene: TRBJ2-7
d_gene: TRBD1
abundance: few
v_gene: TRBV28

CDR3nt: TGTGCCAGCAGCTTTGGGACAGGGATATTGAACACTGAAGCTTTCTTT
CDR3aa: CASSFGTGILNTEAFF
j_gene: TRBJ1-1
d_gene: TRBD1
abundance: many
v_gene: TRBV7-2

CDR3nt: TGTGCCAGTAGTATCGGGAGCGGGGGGCCCCAAGAGACCCAGTACTTC
CDR3aa: CASSIGSGGPQETQYF
j_gene: TRBJ2-5
d_gene: TRBD2
abundance: .
v_gene: TRBV19

CDR3nt: TGCGCCACCCTGAAGCTCTCGGGAGATGGAGCGGGAGGGCCTTTCATCGAGCAGTACTTC
CDR3aa: CATLKLSGDGAGGPFIEQYF
j_gene: TRBJ2-7
d_gene: TRBD2
abundance: many
v_gene: TRBV10-2

CDR3nt: TGTGCCAGCAGTTACTACTCCGCGGGCACCAACTACGAGCAGTACTTC
CDR3aa: CASSYYSAGTNYEQYF
j_gene: TRBJ2-7
d_gene: .
abundance: many
v_gene: TRBV6-5

CDR3nt: TGCAGCGTATCTTGGACTAGCGGGAGGGGTGAGCTGTTTTTT
CDR3aa: CSVSWTSGRGELFF
j_gene: TRBJ2-2
d_gene: TRBD2
abundance: .
v_gene: TRBV29-1

CDR3nt: TGTGCCAGCAGTGCCCCCGGACCGCCGGGGGGGCAGTACTTC
CDR3aa: CASSAPGPPGGQYF
j_gene: TRBJ2-7
d_gene: TRBD2
abundance: .
v_gene: TRBV25-1

CDR3nt: TGTGCCAGCAGCGGCCCACGGTCAGATACGCAGTATTTT
CDR3aa: CASSGPRSDTQYF
j_gene: TRBJ2-3
d_gene: .
abundance: few
v_gene: TRBV7-9

CDR3nt: TGTGCCAGCAGTCCAATACAGGGTACTGGAAACACCATATATTTT
CDR3aa: CASSPIQGTGNTIYF
j_gene: TRBJ1-3
d_gene: .
abundance: .
v_gene: TRBV27

CDR3nt: TGTGCCAGCAGCGATCGACTAGCGGAGCAGTTCTTC
CDR3aa: CASSDRLAEQFF
j_gene: TRBJ2-1
d_gene: TRBD2
abundance: few
v_gene: TRBV7-9

CDR3nt: TGTGCCACCAGTGACCCTCCCGGACAGGGGCGAACCGGGGAGCTGTTTTTT
CDR3aa: CATSDPPGQGRTGELFF
j_gene: TRBJ2-2
d_gene: TRBD1
abundance: .
v_gene: TRBV24-1

CDR3nt: TGTGCCAGCAGCTTAAGGATAAACGAGCAGTACTTC
CDR3aa: CASSLRINEQYF
j_gene: TRBJ2-7
d_gene: .
abundance: many
v_gene: TRBV7-9

CDR3nt: TGTGCCAGCAGCTACGGGGGCGACTTCGGCTACACCTTC
CDR3aa: CASSYGGDFGYTF
j_gene: TRBJ1-2
d_gene: .
abundance: many
v_gene: TRBV7-9

CDR3nt: TGTGCCAGCAGCTTAACCCCAGGGGAGAACACTGAAGCTTTCTTT
CDR3aa: CASSLTPGENTEAFF
j_gene: TRBJ1-1
d_gene: .
abundance: few
v_gene: TRBV7-2

CDR3nt: TGTGCCAGCAGCCCCAGACAGGGACAGAGCTCCTACAATGAGCAGTTCTTC
CDR3aa: CASSPRQGQSSYNEQFF
j_gene: TRBJ2-1
d_gene: TRBD1
abundance: .
v_gene: TRBV7-3

CDR3nt: TGCAGCGTTCTCGGGACAGGCTTTTACACAGATACGCAGTATTTT
CDR3aa: CSVLGTGFYTDTQYF
j_gene: TRBJ2-3
d_gene: TRBD1
abundance: .
v_gene: TRBV29-1

CDR3nt: TGCAGCGTTGAGACCTACCGACAGGGACTAGCGGGGAGGGAGACCCAGTACTTC
CDR3aa: CSVETYRQGLAGRETQYF
j_gene: TRBJ2-5
d_gene: TRBD2
abundance: .
v_gene: TRBV29-1

CDR3nt: TGTGCCAGCAGCTTAGAGCTAGCGGGAAATTTGGACGAGCAGTACTTC
CDR3aa: CASSLELAGNLDEQYF
j_gene: TRBJ2-7
d_gene: TRBD2
abundance: many
v_gene: TRBV13

CDR3nt: TGCAGCGCTCCAGACAGGCTTAACTATGGCTACACCTTC
CDR3aa: CSAPDRLNYGYTF
j_gene: TRBJ1-2
d_gene: .
abundance: many
v_gene: TRBV29-1

CDR3nt: TGTGCCAGCAGCCCTCCTCCTCAGGGGGGCGAGCAGTACTTC
CDR3aa: CASSPPPQGGEQYF
j_gene: TRBJ2-7
d_gene: .
abundance: many
v_gene: TRBV9

CDR3nt: TGTGCCAGTAGTATGGGACAGGGGGCACGAGAGACCCAGCATTTT
CDR3aa: CASSMGQGARETQHF
j_gene: TRBJ1-5
d_gene: TRBD1
abundance: .
v_gene: TRBV19

CDR3nt: TGTGCCAGCACTCTACCCCCGCCGGGCTCCTACGAGCAGTACTTC
CDR3aa: CASTLPPPGSYEQYF
j_gene: TRBJ2-7
d_gene: .
abundance: .
v_gene: TRBV10-3

CDR3nt: TGTGCCACCAGCAGAGATCGCTTGTCAGACCAAGAGACCCAGTACTTC
CDR3aa: CATSRDRLSDQETQYF
j_gene: TRBJ2-5
d_gene: .
abundance: many
v_gene: TRBV15

CDR3nt: TGCGCCAGCAGCTTGGGTTTCGGGACAGGGGGGGATCAGCCCCAGCATTTT
CDR3aa: CASSLGFGTGGDQPQHF
j_gene: TRBJ1-5
d_gene: TRBD1
abundance: .
v_gene: TRBV5-1

CDR3nt: TGTGCCAGCAGCTTAGGGACGGACGGGTACGAGCAGTACTTC
CDR3aa: CASSLGTDGYEQYF
j_gene: TRBJ2-7
d_gene: .
abundance: many
v_gene: TRBV13

CDR3nt: TGTGCCAGTAGTATAGACGGAGGACTAGGCAGGCCGTTGTTGGACACAGATACGCAGTATTTT
CDR3aa: CASSIDGGLGRPLLDTDTQYF
j_gene: TRBJ2-3
d_gene: TRBD2
abundance: once
v_gene: TRBV19

CDR3nt: TGCGCCAGCAGTGTGGGTCTAGCGGGGGGGCCGGGCCAAGAGACCCAGTACTTC
CDR3aa: CASSVGLAGGPGQETQYF
j_gene: TRBJ2-5
d_gene: TRBD2
abundance: few
v_gene: TRBV10-2

CDR3nt: TGTGCCAGCAGTTTAGACTGGGAGACCCAGTACTTC
CDR3aa: CASSLDWETQYF
j_gene: TRBJ2-5
d_gene: .
abundance: .
v_gene: TRBV12-3/TRBV12-4

CDR3nt: TGTGCCATCAGCCCGGCGGGGGGAAGAACAGATACGCAGTATTTT
CDR3aa: CAISPAGGRTDTQYF
j_gene: TRBJ2-3
d_gene: TRBD2
abundance: few
v_gene: TRBV10-3

CDR3nt: TGCAGCGATCGGGGGACGGGTGAAGCTTTCTTT
CDR3aa: CSDRGTGEAFF
j_gene: TRBJ1-1
d_gene: .
abundance: many
v_gene: TRBV29-1

CDR3nt: TGCAGTTTAGAGGGCAGGGGGGCCACTGAAGCTTTCTTT
CDR3aa: CSLEGRGATEAFF
j_gene: TRBJ1-1
d_gene: TRBD1
abundance: many
v_gene: TRBV20-1

CDR3nt: TGTGCCAGCAGCTATGGGACAGGAAAAGAGACCCAGTACTTC
CDR3aa: CASSYGTGKETQYF
j_gene: TRBJ2-5
d_gene: TRBD1
abundance: .
v_gene: TRBV5-6

CDR3nt: TGTGCCAGCAGCCTTTGGACGGCCGCAGATACGCAGTATTTT
CDR3aa: CASSLWTAADTQYF
j_gene: TRBJ2-3
d_gene: .
abundance: once
v_gene: TRBV14

CDR3nt: TGTGCCAGCAGTTTAGCGGCCGGGAGCAATCAGCCCCAGCATTTT
CDR3aa: CASSLAAGSNQPQHF
j_gene: TRBJ1-5
d_gene: .
abundance: many
v_gene: TRBV12-3/TRBV12-4

CDR3nt: TGTGCCAGCAGCGACGGGACTAGCGAGGGGGTACGGCGGGAGCAGTACTTC
CDR3aa: CASSDGTSEGVRREQYF
j_gene: TRBJ2-7
d_gene: TRBD2
abundance: .
v_gene: TRBV7-9

CDR3nt: TGTGCCAGCAGCCAAGAAATAGGGCTAGCGGGAGTTACCGGGGAGCTGTTTTTT
CDR3aa: CASSQEIGLAGVTGELFF
j_gene: TRBJ2-2
d_gene: TRBD2
abundance: .
v_gene: TRBV5-4

CDR3nt: TGTGCCAGCAGTTTCCGGTTGACAGTTATGAACACTGAAGCTTTCTTT
CDR3aa: CASSFRLTVMNTEAFF
j_gene: TRBJ1-1
d_gene: .
abundance: few
v_gene: TRBV12-3/TRBV12-4

CDR3nt: TGTGCCAGCAGCCCACGCGAGGGTACTGAAGCTTTCTTT
CDR3aa: CASSPREGTEAFF
j_gene: TRBJ1-1
d_gene: .
abundance: many
v_gene: TRBV3-1

CDR3nt: TGTGCCAGTAGTATGGGAGAGGGCTCCTACGAGCAGTACTTC
CDR3aa: CASSMGEGSYEQYF
j_gene: TRBJ2-7
d_gene: .
abundance: many
v_gene: TRBV19

CDR3nt: TGCAGCGCCAAGGGACAGGGGTCCACTGAAGCTTTCTTT
CDR3aa: CSAKGQGSTEAFF
j_gene: TRBJ1-1
d_gene: TRBD1
abundance: many
v_gene: TRBV29-1

CDR3nt: TGTGCCTGGAGTACCAGGGGGTACTCTGGAAACACCATATATTTT
CDR3aa: CAWSTRGYSGNTIYF
j_gene: TRBJ1-3
d_gene: TRBD1
abundance: .
v_gene: TRBV30

CDR3nt: TGTGCTAGAGCTACTAGCGGGGTGGTAGAGACCCAGTACTTC
CDR3aa: CARATSGVVETQYF
j_gene: TRBJ2-5
d_gene: TRBD2
abundance: .
v_gene: TRBV9

CDR3nt: TGTGCCAGCAGCCTTCAGGGGTTCTCTAGCACAGATACGCAGTATTTT
CDR3aa: CASSLQGFSSTDTQYF
j_gene: TRBJ2-3
d_gene: .
abundance: .
v_gene: TRBV11-2

CDR3nt: TGTGCCAGCAGCTTTGGACAGGGTTACATTCAGTACTTC
CDR3aa: CASSFGQGYIQYF
j_gene: TRBJ2-4
d_gene: TRBD1
abundance: few
v_gene: TRBV7-9

CDR3nt: TGTGCCAGCAGCGTATGGACTAGCGGGGGGGAGACCCAGTACTTC
CDR3aa: CASSVWTSGGETQYF
j_gene: TRBJ2-5
d_gene: TRBD2
abundance: few
v_gene: TRBV11-3

CDR3nt: TGTGCCAGCAGCTTACCAGGGGGAATGGTCCAGTACTTC
CDR3aa: CASSLPGGMVQYF
j_gene: TRBJ2-5
d_gene: TRBD1
abundance: .
v_gene: TRBV7-9

CDR3nt: TGTGCCAGCAGGGAAGGGTCGGCAGGTTCCCAAGAGACCCAGTACTTC
CDR3aa: CASREGSAGSQETQYF
j_gene: TRBJ2-5
d_gene: .
abundance: few
v_gene: TRBV25-1

CDR3nt: TGTGCCAGTAGTATAGAAGGGACTGGGGCCAACGTCCTGACTTTC
CDR3aa: CASSIEGTGANVLTF
j_gene: TRBJ2-6
d_gene: .
abundance: many
v_gene: TRBV19

CDR3nt: TGCAGTGCTAGAGCCCCGGACGGAACCTACGAGCAGTACTTC
CDR3aa: CSARAPDGTYEQYF
j_gene: TRBJ2-7
d_gene: .
abundance: many
v_gene: TRBV20-1

CDR3nt: TGTGCCAGCAGTTACGACAGTGACAATTCACCCCTCCACTTT
CDR3aa: CASSYDSDNSPLHF
j_gene: TRBJ1-6
d_gene: .
abundance: many
v_gene: TRBV6-5